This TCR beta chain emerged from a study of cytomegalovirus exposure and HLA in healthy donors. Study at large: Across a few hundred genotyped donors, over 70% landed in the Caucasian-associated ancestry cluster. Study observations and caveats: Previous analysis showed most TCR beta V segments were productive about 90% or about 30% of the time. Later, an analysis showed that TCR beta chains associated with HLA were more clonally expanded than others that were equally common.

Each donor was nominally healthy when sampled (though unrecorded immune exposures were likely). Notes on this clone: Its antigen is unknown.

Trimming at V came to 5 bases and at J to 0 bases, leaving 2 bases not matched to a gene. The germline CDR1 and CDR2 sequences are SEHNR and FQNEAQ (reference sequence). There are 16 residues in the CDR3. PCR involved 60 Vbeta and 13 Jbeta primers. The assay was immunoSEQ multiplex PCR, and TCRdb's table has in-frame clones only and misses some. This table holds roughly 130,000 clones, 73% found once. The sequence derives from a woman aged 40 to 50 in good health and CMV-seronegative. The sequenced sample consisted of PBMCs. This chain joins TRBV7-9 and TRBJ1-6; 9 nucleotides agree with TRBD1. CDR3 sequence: CASSGQGSSYNSPLHF. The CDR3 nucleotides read TGTGCCAGCAGCGGACAGGGGAGCTCCTATAATTCACCCCTCCACTTT.